The rows below give T cell receptor beta chains drawn from one sample of a study of shared clonotypes between healthy human individuals. Some clones are missing from TCRdb's copy, which holds only in-frame ones; the method was immunoSEQ multiplex PCR. The table lists around 640,000 clones, approximately 96% of them singletons, with less than 0.12% in the top ten. Sequences were obtained from naive CD8+ T cells sorted from blood. The receptors stem from a woman aged 30 to 39 in good health. The CDR3 runs from the conserved cysteine through the conserved F or W. A D gene is named only where the DNA matches it firmly. Clone size is stated in some rows and not others, as once, few, many or a class when expanded.

NA	NA	TRBV4-1	TRBJ2-7	CASSLGTDEQYF	TGCGCCAGCAGCCTAGGGACTGACGAGCAGTACTTC
NA	NA	TRBV21-1	TRBJ1-5	CASSKVVVQSNQPQHF	TGTGCCAGCAGCAAAGTCGTCGTACAGAGCAATCAGCCCCAGCATTTT
NA	NA	TRBV28	TRBJ1-5	CASSFRRDSNQPQHF	TGTGCCAGCAGTTTCCGCAGGGACTCCAATCAGCCCCAGCATTTT
NA	NA	TRBV11-2	TRBJ2-5	CASSITPAPGETQYF	TGTGCCAGCAGCATCACCCCGGCCCCGGGGGAGACCCAGTACTTC
NA	NA	TRBV9	TRBJ2-3	CASSVDSTDTQYF	TGTGCCAGCAGCGTAGACAGCACAGATACGCAGTATTTT
NA	NA	TRBV27	TRBJ2-1	CASSPEGSFYEQFF	TGTGCCAGCAGTCCAGAGGGGAGCTTCTATGAGCAGTTCTTC
NA	NA	TRBV14	TRBJ2-7	CASSPSALGGGQYF	TGTGCCAGCAGCCCTAGCGCCCTCGGGGGAGGGCAGTACTTC
TRBD2	NA	TRBV28	TRBJ2-5	CASSYTGLAQETQYF	TGTGCCAGCAGTTATACAGGACTAGCCCAAGAGACCCAGTACTTC
NA	NA	TRBV4-1	TRBJ2-1	CASSQDRDEQFF	TGCGCCAGCAGCCAAGATCGCGATGAGCAGTTCTTC
NA	NA	TRBV10-1	TRBJ1-5	CASIRSYSNQPQHF	TGCGCCAGTATACGGTCCTATAGCAATCAGCCCCAGCATTTT
TRBD1	NA	TRBV28	TRBJ1-1	CASSLPDRGPLNTEAFF	TGTGCCAGCAGTTTACCGGACAGGGGGCCTCTGAACACTGAAGCTTTCTTT
TRBD2	NA	TRBV4-1	TRBJ2-1	CASSQVSSGRGDEQFF	TGCGCCAGCAGCCAAGTCTCTAGCGGGAGGGGGGATGAGCAGTTCTTC
TRBD2	few	TRBV6-1	TRBJ2-7	CASTLAGEAYEQYF	TGTGCCAGCACCCTAGCGGGAGAAGCCTACGAGCAGTACTTC
NA	once	TRBV19	TRBJ2-5	CASKDGRQETQYF	TGTGCCAGTAAGGACGGCCGGCAAGAGACCCAGTACTTC
NA	NA	TRBV28	TRBJ1-5	CASRYPQGNQPQHF	TGTGCCAGCAGATATCCCCAAGGCAATCAGCCCCAGCATTTT
NA	NA	TRBV9	TRBJ2-1	CASSVDGGPRNEQFF	TGTGCCAGCAGCGTAGATGGCGGCCCCAGGAATGAGCAGTTCTTC
NA	NA	TRBV15	TRBJ2-7	CATSNRGSSYEQYF	TGTGCCACCAGCAATAGAGGGTCCTCCTACGAGCAGTACTTC
NA	NA	TRBV30	TRBJ2-7	CAWSLDRNFYEQYF	TGTGCCTGGAGTTTGGATAGAAATTTCTACGAGCAGTACTTC
TRBD1	once	TRBV6-1	TRBJ2-7	CASSEIVGQGPEQYF	TGTGCCAGCAGTGAAATTGTAGGACAGGGGCCCGAGCAGTACTTC
TRBD1	NA	TRBV28	TRBJ2-7	CASKTGSSYEQYF	TGTGCCAGCAAGACAGGGAGCTCCTACGAGCAGTACTTC
NA	NA	TRBV5-1	TRBJ2-1	CASSLWTNGDEQFF	TGCGCCAGCAGCTTGTGGACGAACGGGGATGAGCAGTTCTTC
TRBD2	NA	TRBV9	TRBJ2-3	CASSVASGSSDTQYF	TGTGCCAGCAGCGTAGCTAGCGGGAGCTCAGATACGCAGTATTTT
NA	few	TRBV27	TRBJ2-7	CASSFNGVWQYF	TGTGCCAGCAGTTTTAATGGAGTCTGGCAGTACTTC
TRBD2	NA	TRBV13	TRBJ2-5	CASSSGLAGGGETQYF	TGTGCCAGCAGCTCGGGACTAGCGGGAGGGGGGGAGACCCAGTACTTC
NA	NA	TRBV29-1	TRBJ1-1	CSVKGGTLPGTEAFF	TGCAGCGTCAAGGGGGGAACTTTGCCCGGAACTGAAGCTTTCTTT
NA	NA	TRBV13	TRBJ1-4	CASSLGEKLFF	TGTGCCAGCAGCTTAGGTGAAAAACTGTTTTTT
NA	NA	TRBV5-4	TRBJ1-1	CASRGQSEAFF	TGTGCCAGCAGGGGACAATCTGAAGCTTTCTTT
TRBD2	NA	TRBV19	TRBJ2-1	CASIGLAGGDEQFF	TGTGCCAGTATTGGACTAGCGGGAGGGGATGAGCAGTTCTTC
TRBD1	NA	TRBV2	TRBJ1-2	CASSLMGQYYTF	TGTGCCAGCAGTCTTATGGGACAGTACTACACCTTC
NA	NA	TRBV28	TRBJ1-3	CASSLTEGGNTIYF	TGTGCCAGCAGTTTAACGGAGGGTGGAAACACCATATATTTT
NA	NA	TRBV7-9	TRBJ1-2	CASSEHRVSDGYTF	TGTGCCAGCAGCGAACACAGGGTTTCGGATGGCTACACCTTC
NA	NA	TRBV27	TRBJ2-1	CASSFGSGEQFF	TGTGCCAGCAGTTTCGGCTCGGGGGAGCAGTTCTTC
TRBD1	NA	TRBV7-9	TRBJ2-3	CASSLVTGVGDTQYF	TGTGCCAGCAGCTTAGTGACAGGGGTGGGAGATACGCAGTATTTT
TRBD1	NA	TRBV5-1	TRBJ1-1	CATRTGPADTEAFF	TGCGCCACCAGGACAGGGCCGGCCGACACTGAAGCTTTCTTT
NA	NA	TRBV27	TRBJ1-5	CASSRTGSNQPQHF	TGTGCCAGCAGTAGAACAGGGAGCAATCAGCCCCAGCATTTT
TRBD1	once	TRBV9	TRBJ2-7	CASSFGQGLSDEQYF	TGTGCCAGCAGCTTCGGACAGGGGCTGAGCGACGAGCAGTACTTC
NA	NA	TRBV27	TRBJ2-5	CASSTYSRLKTQYF	TGTGCCAGCAGTACGTACTCCAGGTTGAAGACCCAGTACTTC